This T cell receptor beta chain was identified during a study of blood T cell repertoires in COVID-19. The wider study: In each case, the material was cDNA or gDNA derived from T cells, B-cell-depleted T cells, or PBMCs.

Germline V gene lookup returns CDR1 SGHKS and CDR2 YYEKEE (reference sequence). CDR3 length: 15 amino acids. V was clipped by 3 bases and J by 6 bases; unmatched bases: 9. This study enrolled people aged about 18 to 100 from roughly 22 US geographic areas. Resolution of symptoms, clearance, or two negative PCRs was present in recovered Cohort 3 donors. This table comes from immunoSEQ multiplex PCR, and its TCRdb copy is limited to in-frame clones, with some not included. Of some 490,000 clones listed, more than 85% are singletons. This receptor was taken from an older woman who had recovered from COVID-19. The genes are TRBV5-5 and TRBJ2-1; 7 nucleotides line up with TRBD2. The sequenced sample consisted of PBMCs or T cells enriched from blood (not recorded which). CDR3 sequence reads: CASSSGGGRVNEQFF. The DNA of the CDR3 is TGTGCCAGCAGCTCGGGCGGGGGTCGTGTCAATGAGCAGTTCTTC.